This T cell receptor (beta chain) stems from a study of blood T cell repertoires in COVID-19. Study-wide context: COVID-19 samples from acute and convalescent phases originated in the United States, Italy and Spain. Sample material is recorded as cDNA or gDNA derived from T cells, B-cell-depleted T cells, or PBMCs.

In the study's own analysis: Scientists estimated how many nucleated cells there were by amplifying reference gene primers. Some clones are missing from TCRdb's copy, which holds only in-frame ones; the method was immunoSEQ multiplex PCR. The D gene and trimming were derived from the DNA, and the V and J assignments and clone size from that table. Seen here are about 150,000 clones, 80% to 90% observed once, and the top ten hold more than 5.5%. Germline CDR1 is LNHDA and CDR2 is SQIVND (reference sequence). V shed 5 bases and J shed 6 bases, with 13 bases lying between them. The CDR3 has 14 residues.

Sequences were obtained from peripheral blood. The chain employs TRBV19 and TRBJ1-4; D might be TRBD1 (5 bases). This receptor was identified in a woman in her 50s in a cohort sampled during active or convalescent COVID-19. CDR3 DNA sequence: TGTGCCAGTAGTTGGGGCGGATTGTATGAAAAACTGTTTTTT. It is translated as CASSWGGLYEKLFF.